One and the same sample provided the 20 T cell receptor beta chains below, sequenced in a study of Ad26.COV2.S vaccination and SARS-CoV-2 variants. TCRdb's copy holds only in-frame clones and misses some; the assay was immunoSEQ multiplex PCR. The table lists a few hundred thousand clones, 70% to 90% of them singletons, with around 1.9% in the top ten. Treatment of the sample: about 20 received Ad26.COV2.S at low or high dose, single or two shots; five or six received placebo; per-sample allocation not given. It was on day 63 after the first vaccine or placebo injection that samples were taken. The sample was peripheral blood, taken in a trial of Ad26.COV2.S vaccine versus placebo. The receptors originated from a person between 18 and 59 years old who received the Ad26.COV2.S COVID-19 vaccine or a placebo.

In this sample, this clone turned up once. V and J are TRBV5-1 and TRBJ1-2; D call uncertain. V lost 4 bases and J lost 8, with 12 bases in between. The CDR3 runs 12 residues. Germline CDR1 reads SGHRS; CDR2 reads YFSETQ. The CDR3 region is CASSHEGSGYTF. The CDR3 nucleotides read TGCGCCAGCAGCCACGAGGGATCAGGCTACACCTTC.

The chain employs TRBV28 and TRBJ2-2; no clear D gene. The germline V and J ends were trimmed by 2 bases and 5 bases, with 12 bases remaining between them. This CDR3 spans 15 amino acids. The germline V gene encodes CDR1 MDHEN and CDR2 SYDVKM. The chain's CDR3 is CASSLALGRTGELFF. CDR3 nucleotides: TGTGCCAGCAGTTTAGCTCTCGGCCGAACCGGGGAGCTGTTTTTT.

This chain joins TRBV5-8 and TRBJ2-3; D is possibly TRBD1 (7 bases). V was trimmed by 2 bases and J by 5 bases, leaving 15 bases between them. The CDR3 is 15 amino acids. Germline loops: CDR1 SGHTS, CDR2 YDEGEE. In DNA, the CDR3 is TGTGCCAGCAGCTTAGGACAGGACTATAGAGATACGCAGTATTTT. This gives the protein CASSLGQDYRDTQYF. Full variable domain (rest looked up from reference TRBV5-8 and TRBJ2-3): EAGVTQSPTHLIKTRGQQATLRCSPISGHTSVYWYQQALGLGLQFLLWYDEGEERNRGNFPPRFSGRQFPNYSSELNVNALELEDSALYLCASSLGQDYRDTQYFGPGTRLTVL.

The chain is built from TRBV6-5 and TRBJ2-3; TRBD1 matches at 10 bases. Germline values: CDR1 MNHEY, CDR2 SVGAGI. The junction had 5 bases not matched to a gene; V was cut back by 5 bases and J by 3 bases. The CDR3 has 15 residues. CDR3 region: CASSPGQGRTDTQYF. CDR3 bases: TGTGCCAGCAGTCCGGGACAGGGGAGGACAGATACGCAGTATTTT.

This CDR3 is CASTRDGGSGANVLTF. The CDR3 nucleotides read TGCGCCAGCACAAGGGACGGTGGCTCTGGGGCCAACGTCCTGACTTTC. The rearrangement links TRBV5-1 to TRBJ2-6; D might be TRBD1 or TRBD2, each matching 5 bases. CDR1 and CDR2 from the germline V gene are SGHRS and YFSETQ. Trimming stripped 6 bases from V and 0 bases from J, with 13 bases between. The CDR3 length is 16 residues.

The chain recombines TRBV11-1 with TRBJ2-2; D unclear. This CDR3 region has 15 residues. CDR1 SGHAT and CDR2 FQDESV come from the germline V gene (reference sequence). Deletions cut 1 base from V and 5 bases from J, with 11 bases between. The CDR3 nucleotides read TGTGCCAGCAGCTTAGGGTTAGGTGCGACCGGGGAGCTGTTTTTT. Translated: CASSLGLGATGELFF.

The rearrangement links TRBV14 to TRBJ2-3; D perhaps matches TRBD1 (6 bases). V lost 1 base, J lost 10 bases, and 24 bases lay in between. This CDR3 has 17 amino acids. The germline CDR1 and CDR2 sequences are SGHDN and FVKESK. CDR3 protein: CASSQGGLRDQQQAQYF. The CDR3 nucleotides read TGTGCCAGCAGCCAAGGGGGGCTCCGGGACCAACAACAGGCGCAGTATTTT.

This chain joins TRBV28 and TRBJ1-3; 7 nucleotides agree with TRBD1. Trimming at V came to 8 bases and at J to 4 bases, leaving 8 bases not matched to a gene. The CDR3 sequence is 14 residues long. Per germline, CDR1 MDHEN and CDR2 SYDVKM. This CDR3 is CASRGTATGNTIYF. The CDR3 region has the DNA TGTGCCAGCCGCGGGACAGCGACAGGAAACACCATATATTTT.

Only one count was recorded for this clone. This chain uses TRBV7-3 with TRBJ2-5; TRBD2 might be the D (6 bases). Germline V lookup: CDR1 SGHTA, CDR2 FQGTGA. V dropped 5 bases and J dropped 1 base, with 8 bases sitting between them. The CDR3 has 13 amino acids. The CDR3 coding sequence is TGTGCCAGCAGCGGAGGGCCCCAAGAGACCCAGTACTTC. It codes for CASSGGPQETQYF.

The chain combines TRBV4-1 with TRBJ2-7, with 10 bases aligning to TRBD1. This CDR3 spans 15 amino acids. Germline lookup yields CDR1 MGHRA and CDR2 YSYEKL. V gave up 3 bases and J gave up 1 base; unmatched junction bases: 3. CDR3 DNA: TGCGCCAGCAGCCACGGACAGGGGGATTCCTACGAGCAGTACTTC. Amino acids: CASSHGQGDSYEQYF.

V gene TRBV28 combines with J gene TRBJ1-5; 10 bases line up with TRBD1. The CDR3 is 17 amino acids. Trimming took 5 bases from V and 7 from J; bases not matched to a gene: 14. In germline, CDR1 is MDHEN, CDR2 SYDVKM. The CDR3: CASSRDRGRAGWQPQHF. The CDR3, as DNA: TGTGCCAGCAGTCGAGACAGGGGGCGAGCGGGGTGGCAGCCCCAGCATTTT.

The V call is TRBV2, the J call TRBJ2-1, with 11 nucleotides matching TRBD2. The ends lost 6 bases at V and 4 bases at J; junction bases unmatched: 2. Per the germline V gene, CDR1 is SNHLY and CDR2 is FYNNEI. The CDR3 is 14 residues long. The CDR3 DNA follows: TGTGCCAGCAGGGGACTAGCGGAGTACAATGAGCAGTTCTTC. It codes for CASRGLAEYNEQFF.

The chain carries TRBV11-2 and TRBJ2-2; D is unclear. Germline V lookup: CDR1 SGHAT, CDR2 FQNNGV. The CDR3 has 15 residues. Trimming took 1 base from V and 1 from J, leaving 7 bases between them. The CDR3 here is CASSLGSENTGELFF. Written as DNA, the CDR3 is TGTGCCAGCAGCTTAGGATCAGAGAACACCGGGGAGCTGTTTTTT.

This chain joins TRBV6-1 and TRBJ1-5, with no clear D. V was pared by 3 bases and J by 1 base, with 13 bases between. The germline V gene has CDR1 MNHNS and CDR2 SASEGT. This CDR3 region has 16 residues. The CDR3 spells CASSEYFGQSNQPQHF. CDR3 sequence (DNA): TGTGCCAGCAGTGAGTACTTTGGGCAGAGCAATCAGCCCCAGCATTTT.

Of note for this clone: The same CDR3 also results from other DNA sequences found in this sample. The CDR3 sequence is CASSSGSSGNTIYF. CDR3 nucleotide sequence: TGTGCCAGCAGTTCCGGAAGTTCTGGAAACACCATATATTTT. The V call is TRBV6-5, the J call TRBJ1-3, with unresolved D. The CDR3 contains 14 residues. Trimming pared 4 bases from V and 1 base from J, leaving 8 bases between. Per the germline V gene, CDR1 is MNHEY and CDR2 is SVGAGI.

The J gene is TRBJ2-7, the V gene TRBV28, with D perhaps assigned TRBD1 or TRBD2 (7 bases each). CDR3 length: 13 amino acids. Germline lookup yields CDR1 MDHEN and CDR2 SYDVKM. Deletions cut 4 bases from V and 5 bases from J, with 12 bases between. CDR3 coding DNA: TGTGCCAGCAGTTCGACAGGGAGGGACGAGCAGTACTTC. This translates into CASSSTGRDEQYF.

V usage is TRBV14 and J usage is TRBJ2-7; TRBD1 agrees at 10 bases. This CDR3 contains 15 residues. V lost 4 bases, J lost 5 bases, and 8 bases stayed unmatched. Germline V gene data show CDR1 as SGHDN and CDR2 as FVKESK. DNA of the CDR3: TGTGCCAGCAGCCGCGGACAGGGGGGATCCAACGAGCAGTACTTC. Residues: CASSRGQGGSNEQYF. Full variable domain (rest looked up from reference TRBV14 and TRBJ2-7): EAGVTQFPSHSVIEKGQTVTLRCDPISGHDNLYWYRRVMGKEIKFLLHFVKESKQDESGMPNNRFLAERTGGTYSTLKVQPAELEDSGVYFCASSRGQGGSNEQYFGPGTRLTVT.

The chain couples TRBV2 to TRBJ2-7; 12 bases match TRBD2. The V gene's germline CDR1 is SNHLY and CDR2 FYNNEI. The CDR3 consists of 14 residues. With 4 bases clipped from V and 7 bases from J, the junction kept 5 bases outside the gene matches. For the CDR3, the DNA is TGTGCCAGCAGTGCCCTAGCGGGAGGGCGGGAGCAGTACTTC. This translates into CASSALAGGREQYF.

The chain is built from TRBV5-5 and TRBJ2-7; D may be TRBD2 (6 bases). Trimming stripped 1 base from V and 2 bases from J, with 13 bases between. CDR1 and CDR2 (germline): SGHKS, YYEKEE (reference sequence). There are 15 residues in the CDR3. CDR3 loop: CASSLPGTETYEQYF. Here the CDR3 DNA reads TGTGCCAGCAGCTTGCCCGGGACTGAGACCTACGAGCAGTACTTC.

V usage is TRBV28 and J usage is TRBJ1-2; weak D call: TRBD1 (6 bases). This CDR3 region has 18 residues. Looked up from germline, CDR1 is MDHEN and CDR2 is SYDVKM. The V and J ends lost 5 bases and 4 bases respectively, with 26 bases between them. Here the CDR3 reads CASSPPRGGGDFSYGYTF. Written as DNA, the CDR3 is TGTGCCAGCAGTCCACCACGTGGGGGGGGCGATTTTAGCTATGGCTACACCTTC.